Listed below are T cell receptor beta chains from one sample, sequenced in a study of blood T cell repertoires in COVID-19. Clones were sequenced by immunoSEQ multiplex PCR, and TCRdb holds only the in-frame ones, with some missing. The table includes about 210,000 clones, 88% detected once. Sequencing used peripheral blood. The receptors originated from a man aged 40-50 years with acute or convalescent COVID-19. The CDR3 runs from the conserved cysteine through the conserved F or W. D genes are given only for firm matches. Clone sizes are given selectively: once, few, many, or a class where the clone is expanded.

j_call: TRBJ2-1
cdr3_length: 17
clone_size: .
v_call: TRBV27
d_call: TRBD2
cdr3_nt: TGTGCCAGCAGTTCCTGGACTAGCGGGGATGACTACAATGAGCAGTTCTTC
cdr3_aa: CASSSWTSGDDYNEQFF

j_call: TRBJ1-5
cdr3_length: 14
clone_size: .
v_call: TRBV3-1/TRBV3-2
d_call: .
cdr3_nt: TGTGCCAGCAGCCAAGATCCGGGGAATCAGCCCCAGCATTTT
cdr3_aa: CASSQDPGNQPQHF

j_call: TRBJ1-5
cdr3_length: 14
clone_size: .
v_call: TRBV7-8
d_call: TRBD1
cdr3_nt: TGTGCCAGCAGCCTACGGACAGGGGAACAGCCCCAGCATTTT
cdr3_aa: CASSLRTGEQPQHF

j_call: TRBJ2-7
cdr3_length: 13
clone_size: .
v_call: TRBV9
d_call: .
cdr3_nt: TGTGCCAGCAGCGTAGCCCACGGGGGTGAGCAGTACTTC
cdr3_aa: CASSVAHGGEQYF

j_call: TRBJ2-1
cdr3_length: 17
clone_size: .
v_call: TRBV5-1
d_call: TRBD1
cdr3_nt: TGCGCCAGCAGCCCCCTCCGGACAGGATACTCCTACAATGAGCAGTTCTTC
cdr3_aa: CASSPLRTGYSYNEQFF

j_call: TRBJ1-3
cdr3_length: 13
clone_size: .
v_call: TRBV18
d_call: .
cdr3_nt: TGTGCCAGCCCCTCTCTCGCTGGAAACACCATATATTTT
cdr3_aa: CASPSLAGNTIYF

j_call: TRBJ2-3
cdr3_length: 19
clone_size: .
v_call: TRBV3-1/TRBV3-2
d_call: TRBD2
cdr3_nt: TGTGCCAGCAGCCAGATAACTAGCGGAGCCCTCCATTTCACAGATACGCAGTATTTT
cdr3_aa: CASSQITSGALHFTDTQYF

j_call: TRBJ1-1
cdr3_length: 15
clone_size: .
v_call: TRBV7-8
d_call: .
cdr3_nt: TGTGCCAGCAGCTTAGCGAGGGGGGGCAACACTGAAGCTTTCTTT
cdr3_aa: CASSLARGGNTEAFF

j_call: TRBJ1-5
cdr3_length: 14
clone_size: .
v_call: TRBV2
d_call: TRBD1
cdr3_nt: TGTGCCAGCAACGGACAGGGTGGCAATCAGCCCCAGCATTTT
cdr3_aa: CASNGQGGNQPQHF

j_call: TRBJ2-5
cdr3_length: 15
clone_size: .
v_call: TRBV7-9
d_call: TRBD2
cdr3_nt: TGTGCCAGCAGCCCCGGACTAGCGGGAGAAGAGACCCAGTACTTC
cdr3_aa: CASSPGLAGEETQYF

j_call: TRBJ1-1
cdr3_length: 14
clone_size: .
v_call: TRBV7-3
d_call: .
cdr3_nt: TGTGCCAGCAGCTTAAGTCAGGGGAGCACTGAAGCTTTCTTT
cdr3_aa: CASSLSQGSTEAFF

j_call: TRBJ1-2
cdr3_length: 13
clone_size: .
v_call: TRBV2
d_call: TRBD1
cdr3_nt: TGTGCCAGCAGCAAGGGACAGCACTATGGCTACACCTTC
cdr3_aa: CASSKGQHYGYTF

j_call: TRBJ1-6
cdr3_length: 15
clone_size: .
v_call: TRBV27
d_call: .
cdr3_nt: TGTGCCAGCAGTTTACAGGGGCCTTATAATTCACCCCTCCACTTT
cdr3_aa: CASSLQGPYNSPLHF

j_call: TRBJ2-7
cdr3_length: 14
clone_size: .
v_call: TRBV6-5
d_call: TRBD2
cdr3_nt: TGTGCCAGCAGCTCTAGCGGGAGAACTTACGAGCAGTACTTC
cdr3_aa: CASSSSGRTYEQYF

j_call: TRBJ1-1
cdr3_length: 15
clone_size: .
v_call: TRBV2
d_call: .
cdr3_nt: TGTGCCAGCAGTGTAGGCTGGGGGGGAGACACTGAAGCTTTCTTT
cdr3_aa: CASSVGWGGDTEAFF

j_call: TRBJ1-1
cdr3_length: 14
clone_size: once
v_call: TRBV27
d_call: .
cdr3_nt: TGTGCCAGCAGTTTAAAGGGGGGGAGAACTGAAGCTTTCTTT
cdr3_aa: CASSLKGGRTEAFF

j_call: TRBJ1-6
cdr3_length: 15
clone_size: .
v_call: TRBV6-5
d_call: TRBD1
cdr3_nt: TGTGCCAGCAGAGGCTCGACAGGGAACTATTCACCCCTCCACTTT
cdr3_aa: CASRGSTGNYSPLHF

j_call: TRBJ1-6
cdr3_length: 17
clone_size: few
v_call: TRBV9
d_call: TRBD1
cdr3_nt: TGTGCCAGCAGCGTAGGACCTACAGGGGTAGGTAATTCACCCCTCCACTTT
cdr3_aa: CASSVGPTGVGNSPLHF

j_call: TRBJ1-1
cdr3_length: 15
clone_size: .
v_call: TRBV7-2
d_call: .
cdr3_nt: TGTGCCAGCAGCTTAGTGGGCAGCATGAACACTGAAGCTTTCTTT
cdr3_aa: CASSLVGSMNTEAFF

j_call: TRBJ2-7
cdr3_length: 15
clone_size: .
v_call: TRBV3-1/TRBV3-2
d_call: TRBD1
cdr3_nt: TGTGCCAGCAGCCCGCCCGGGACAGGGCGTTCTAAGCAGTACTTC
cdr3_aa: CASSPPGTGRSKQYF

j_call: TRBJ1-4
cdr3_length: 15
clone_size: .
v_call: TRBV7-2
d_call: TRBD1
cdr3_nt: TGTGCCAGCAGCTTATTGACAGGGACTAATGAAAAACTGTTTTTT
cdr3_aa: CASSLLTGTNEKLFF

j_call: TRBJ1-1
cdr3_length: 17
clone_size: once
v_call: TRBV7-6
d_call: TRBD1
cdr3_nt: TGTGCCAGCAGCTTGACAGGGACAGGCGCCTTGAACACTGAAGCTTTCTTT
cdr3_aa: CASSLTGTGALNTEAFF

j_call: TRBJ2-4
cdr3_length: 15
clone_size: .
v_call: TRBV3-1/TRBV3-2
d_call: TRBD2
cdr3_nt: TGTGCCAGCAGCCTTATTGCGGGAGGGGGGAACATTCAGTACTTC
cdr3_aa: CASSLIAGGGNIQYF

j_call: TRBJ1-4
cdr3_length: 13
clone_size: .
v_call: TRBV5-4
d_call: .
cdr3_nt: TGTGCCAGCAGCTCGGAGACCAATGAAAAACTGTTTTTT
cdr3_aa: CASSSETNEKLFF

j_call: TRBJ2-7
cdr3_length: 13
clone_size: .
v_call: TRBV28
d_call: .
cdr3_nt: TGTGCCAGCAGTTTTGGCAGTTCCTACGAGCAGTACTTC
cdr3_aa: CASSFGSSYEQYF

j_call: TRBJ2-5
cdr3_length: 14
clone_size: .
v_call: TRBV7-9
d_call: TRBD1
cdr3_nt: TGTGCCAGCAGCTTAGTGGGACAGTGGGAGACCCAGTACTTC
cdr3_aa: CASSLVGQWETQYF

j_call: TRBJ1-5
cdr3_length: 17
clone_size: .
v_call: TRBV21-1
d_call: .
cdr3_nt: TGTGCCAGCAGTAACATACCCGGGGGTCTAGGCAATCAGCCCCAGCATTTT
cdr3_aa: CASSNIPGGLGNQPQHF

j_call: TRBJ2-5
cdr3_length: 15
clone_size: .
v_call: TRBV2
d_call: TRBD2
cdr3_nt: TGTGCCAGCAGTGAAGGGTGGGGGGGACAAGAGACCCAGTACTTC
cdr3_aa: CASSEGWGGQETQYF

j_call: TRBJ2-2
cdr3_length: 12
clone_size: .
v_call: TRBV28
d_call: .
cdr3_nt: TGTGCCAGCATCGAGGGTTCCGGGGAGCTGTTTTTT
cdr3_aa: CASIEGSGELFF

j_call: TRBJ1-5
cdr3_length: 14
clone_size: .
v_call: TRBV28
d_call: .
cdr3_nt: TGTGCCAGCAGTTCAGGAGGGTCGGGTCAGCCCCAGCATTTT
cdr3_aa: CASSSGGSGQPQHF

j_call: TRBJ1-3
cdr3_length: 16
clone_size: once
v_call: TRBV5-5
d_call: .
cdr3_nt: TGTGCCAGCAGCTGGAGTGACGCCCTCTCTGGAAACACCATATATTTT
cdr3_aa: CASSWSDALSGNTIYF

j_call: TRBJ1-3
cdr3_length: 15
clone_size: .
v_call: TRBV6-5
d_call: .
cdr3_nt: TGTGCCAGCAGTCTAAACTTGTACTCTGGAAACACCATATATTTT
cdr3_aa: CASSLNLYSGNTIYF